The rows below give T cell receptor beta chains drawn from one sample of a study of blood T cells in healthy people across ages. TCRdb ran MiXCR on the 5' RACE reads and lists one entry per CDR3 protein. The sample records 1.5 million to 2 million distinct CDR3 sequences, 40% to 55% being singletons. The sequencing sample was made of blood. These receptors were obtained from a woman aged 40 to 50 in good health. Both conserved end residues are part of each CDR3. The D gene is left open where the match is weak. Not all rows give a size; the values are once, few, many and, for expanded clones, a class.

CDR3,DNA,size,D,length,V,J
CSATPQGRNEKLFF,TGCAGTGCCACTCCACAGGGACGGAATGAAAAACTGTTTTTT,few,.,14,TRBV20-1,TRBJ1-4
CASSKSGEETQYF,TGTGCCAGCAGTAAGAGCGGGGAAGAGACCCAGTACTTC,few,TRBD2,13,TRBV6-6,TRBJ2-5
CASSPALLAGESTDTQYF,TGTGCCAGCAGCCCCGCCCTACTAGCGGGGGAGTCCACAGATACGCAGTATTTT,few,TRBD2,18,TRBV28,TRBJ2-3
CATSRKAGPTGAEPSGANVLTF,TGTGCCACCAGCAGAAAAGCCGGGCCGACAGGGGCGGAACCCTCTGGGGCCAACGTCCTGACTTTC,.,TRBD1,22,TRBV15,TRBJ2-6
CSAPDRGLVQYF,TGCAGTGCCCCGGACAGGGGGCTTGTGCAGTACTTC,.,TRBD1,12,TRBV20-1,TRBJ2-7
CASRNRGRPNYGYTF,TGTGCCAGCAGGAACCGGGGCAGGCCTAACTATGGCTACACCTTC,.,.,15,TRBV6-5,TRBJ1-2
CASSQVSGGSNSPLHF,TGCGCCAGCAGCCAAGTGTCGGGGGGCAGTAATTCACCCCTCCACTTT,.,.,16,TRBV4-3,TRBJ1-6
CASSVGVGGDTQYF,TGTGCCAGCAGCGTAGGGGTCGGGGGAGATACGCAGTATTTT,.,.,14,TRBV9,TRBJ2-3
CASSTARGLGNTEAFF,TGTGCCAGCAGCACGGCGCGGGGGCTAGGGAACACTGAAGCTTTCTTT,.,.,16,TRBV7-6,TRBJ1-1
CASSFQRAIQETQYF,TGTGCCAGCAGCTTCCAGCGGGCAATACAAGAGACCCAGTACTTC,.,.,15,TRBV7-2,TRBJ2-5
CASSLGVQSNEQYF,TGTGCCAGCAGCTTAGGAGTACAGTCCAATGAGCAGTACTTC,.,.,14,TRBV7-2,TRBJ2-5
CASSLGQSRRYGYTF,TGTGCCAGCAGTTTAGGTCAGAGTCGTAGGTATGGCTACACCTTC,.,.,15,TRBV28,TRBJ1-2
CASSWSSGGYNEQFF,TGTGCCAGCAGCTGGTCTAGCGGGGGGTACAATGAGCAGTTCTTC,.,TRBD2,15,TRBV13,TRBJ2-1
CAIRGLGQDTQYF,TGTGCCATCCGGGGACTAGGCCAGGATACGCAGTATTTT,few,TRBD2,13,TRBV12-3/TRBV12-4,TRBJ2-3
CATSRDRRDTEAFF,TGTGCCACCAGCAGAGACAGGCGGGACACTGAAGCTTTCTTT,.,.,14,TRBV15,TRBJ1-1
CASRPGEARPNSPLHF,TGCGCCAGCAGGCCCGGGGAGGCTAGGCCAAATTCACCCCTCCACTTT,.,.,16,TRBV5-1,TRBJ1-6
CASSFELAGGRNEQFF,TGTGCCAGCAGCTTCGAACTAGCGGGGGGGCGGAATGAGCAGTTCTTC,.,TRBD2,16,TRBV7-2,TRBJ2-1
CASSSRSFSGGPHADTQYF,TGTGCCAGCAGCTCCCGAAGTTTTAGCGGGGGACCTCACGCAGATACGCAGTATTTT,.,TRBD2,19,TRBV7-2,TRBJ2-3
CSARPTSTDTQYF,TGCAGTGCTAGACCGACTAGCACAGATACGCAGTATTTT,few,.,13,TRBV20-1,TRBJ2-3
CASNYRAQLHEQFF,TGTGCCAGCAATTACCGGGCACAGTTGCATGAGCAGTTCTTC,.,.,14,TRBV12-3/TRBV12-4,TRBJ2-1
CASSLSQGPNEQYF,TGTGCCAGCAGTTTATCTCAGGGCCCCAACGAGCAGTACTTC,.,.,14,TRBV27,TRBJ2-7
CSENRIYGYTF,TGCAGCGAAAACAGGATTTATGGCTACACCTTC,.,.,11,TRBV29-1,TRBJ1-2
CASSAFQGYTNYGYTF,TGTGCCAGCAGTGCGTTCCAGGGATACACTAACTATGGCTACACCTTC,.,.,16,TRBV25-1,TRBJ1-2
CASSSPQGTPYEQYF,TGCGCCAGCAGCTCCCCACAGGGGACCCCCTACGAGCAGTACTTC,.,TRBD1,15,TRBV5-1,TRBJ2-7
CASSQEGPSLGTQYF,TGTGCCAGCAGCCAAGAAGGGCCCAGCCTAGGGACCCAGTACTTC,.,.,15,TRBV3-1,TRBJ2-5
CASTNTRGRKDNEQFF,TGTGCCAGCACCAACACCCGGGGTAGGAAAGACAATGAGCAGTTCTTC,few,.,16,TRBV6-6,TRBJ2-1
CASSQDTNRWETQYF,TGCGCCAGCAGCCAAGATACAAATAGGTGGGAAACGCAGTATTTT,.,.,15,TRBV4-3,TRBJ2-3
CASSEGQGVGNEQFF,TGTGCCAGCAGTGAGGGACAGGGAGTGGGCAATGAGCAGTTCTTC,few,TRBD1,15,TRBV25-1,TRBJ2-1
CASRAVGKGATDTQYF,TGTGCCAGCAGAGCAGTAGGGAAGGGGGCAACAGATACGCAGTATTTT,.,TRBD1,16,TRBV5-6,TRBJ2-3
CASGQGATNEKLFF,TGTGCCAGCGGACAGGGGGCAACTAATGAAAAACTGTTTTTT,.,TRBD1,14,TRBV7-9,TRBJ1-4
CAISEFSSGGRRGTQYF,TGTGCCATCAGTGAGTTTTCTAGCGGGGGCCGCCGAGGGACCCAGTACTTC,.,TRBD2,17,TRBV10-3,TRBJ2-5
CASSYGTSLNEQYF,TGTGCCAGCAGTTATGGGACTAGTCTCAACGAGCAGTACTTC,.,TRBD2,14,TRBV6-2/TRBV6-3,TRBJ2-7
CASSTRQGGERLFF,TGTGCCAGCAGTACCCGACAGGGTGGAGAAAGACTGTTTTTT,.,TRBD1,14,TRBV12-3/TRBV12-4,TRBJ1-4
CSARSLRTSGGAVETQFF,TGCAGTGCTAGATCCCTGAGGACTAGCGGGGGGGCCGTGGAGACCCAGTTCTTC,.,TRBD2,18,TRBV20-1,TRBJ2-1
CASSYSRFSGANVLTF,TGTGCCAGCAGTTACTCACGTTTCTCTGGGGCCAACGTCCTGACTTTC,.,.,16,TRBV6-5,TRBJ2-6
CASSERGSYPYEQYF,TGTGCCAGCAGTGAAAGGGGGAGCTACCCCTACGAGCAGTACTTC,few,.,15,TRBV25-1,TRBJ2-7
CASSFAGMGSSYNEQFF,TGCGCCAGCAGCTTCGCCGGAATGGGTTCATCCTACAATGAGCAGTTCTTC,.,.,17,TRBV5-1,TRBJ2-1
CSANRLAGGIYNGQFF,TGCAGTGCTAATCGACTAGCGGGCGGGATATACAATGGGCAGTTCTTC,once,TRBD2,16,TRBV20-1,TRBJ2-1
CASSQGESRNSPLHF,TGTGCCAGCAGCCAAGGGGAGTCCCGAAATTCACCCCTCCACTTT,.,.,15,TRBV4-2,TRBJ1-6
CASSLGTPLQTQYF,TGTGCCAGCAGTTTGGGGACCCCCCTCCAGACGCAGTATTTT,.,.,14,TRBV28,TRBJ2-3
CASSPSTSGGYNEQFF,TGTGCCAGCAGTCCTTCAACTAGCGGGGGGTACAATGAGCAGTTCTTC,many,TRBD2,16,TRBV5-1,TRBJ2-1
CAISESNIGQGDTQYF,TGTGCCATCAGTGAGTCGAATATAGGACAGGGAGATACGCAGTATTTT,.,TRBD1,16,TRBV10-3,TRBJ2-3
CSATLRGADSYNEQFF,TGCAGTGCAACCCTCCGGGGGGCAGACTCCTACAATGAGCAGTTCTTC,.,.,16,TRBV20-1,TRBJ2-1
CSAGRTGKSYEQYF,TGCAGTGCTGGGCGCACAGGGAAGTCCTACGAGCAGTACTTC,.,.,14,TRBV20-1,TRBJ2-7
CASSPTGGSEQFF,TGTGCCAGCAGTCCCACGGGGGGCAGTGAGCAGTTCTTC,.,.,13,TRBV6-5,TRBJ2-1
CASSRDSPNTEAFF,TGTGCCAGCTCGAGGGACAGTCCCAACACTGAGGCTTTCTTT,few,TRBD1,14,TRBV13,TRBJ1-1
CASSDPVNEQFF,TGTGCCAGCAGTGATCCAGTAAATGAGCAGTTCTTC,.,.,12,TRBV25-1,TRBJ2-1
CSVEPSGRFNEQFF,TGCAGCGTTGAACCGTCAGGGCGGTTCAATGAGCAGTTCTTC,.,.,14,TRBV29-1,TRBJ2-1
CSARVISGGELYEQYF,TGCAGTGCTAGAGTCATTAGCGGGGGGGAACTCTACGAGCAGTACTTC,.,TRBD2,16,TRBV20-1,TRBJ2-7
CASSLGRLDRGQYGYTF,TGTGCCAGCAGTTTAGGGCGGTTGGACAGGGGGCAATATGGCTACACCTTC,.,TRBD1,17,TRBV12-3/TRBV12-4,TRBJ1-2
CASSFRASADTQYF,TGTGCCAGCAGCTTCAGGGCCTCAGCGGATACGCAGTATTTT,.,.,14,TRBV11-3,TRBJ2-3
CASSPRTGGTTNYGYTF,TGTGCCAGCAGCCCCCGGACAGGGGGGACGACTAACTATGGCTACACCTTC,.,TRBD1,17,TRBV9,TRBJ1-2
CASSGRGPAWQETQYF,TGTGCCAGCAGTGGCAGGGGGCCCGCTTGGCAAGAGACCCAGTACTTC,.,TRBD1,16,TRBV2,TRBJ2-5